These T cell receptor beta chains were read from a single sample in a study of shared clonotypes between healthy human individuals. Using immunoSEQ multiplex PCR, the repertoire was profiled, and TCRdb retains in-frame clones only, with some absent. The sample shows roughly 1 million clones, 65% to 75% of them seen only once. Material for sequencing was memory CD4+ T cells sorted from blood. The origin of the receptors is a man between 18 and 29 years old in good health. CDR3s include the opening cysteine and the closing phenylalanine or tryptophan. The D gene is left open where the match is weak. The size field is filled for only some rows; it gives once, few, many or a size class.

abundance,j_gene,d_gene,v_gene,CDR3aa,CDR3nt
few,TRBJ1-1,NA,TRBV4-1,CASSRNTGYGVEAFF,TGCGCCAGCAGCCGAAACACAGGGTATGGGGTTGAAGCTTTCTTT
few,TRBJ2-1,NA,TRBV9,CASSASGTSVNEQFF,TGTGCCAGCAGCGCCTCGGGGACTTCGGTCAATGAGCAGTTCTTC
NA,TRBJ2-2,TRBD1,TRBV4-1,CASSLAGTGNTGELFF,TGCGCCAGCAGCCTCGCCGGGACAGGGAACACCGGGGAGCTGTTTTTT
few,TRBJ1-2,NA,TRBV2,CASSPDRSYGYTF,TGTGCCAGCAGTCCCGACAGGAGTTATGGCTACACCTTC
few,TRBJ2-5,NA,TRBV13,CASSRGHTQETQYF,TGTGCCAGCAGCCGGGGACACACTCAAGAGACCCAGTACTTC
NA,TRBJ2-7,TRBD1,TRBV7-9,CASSFRTGGFEQYF,TGTGCCAGCAGCTTTCGGACAGGGGGATTTGAGCAGTACTTC
NA,TRBJ2-7,NA,TRBV28,CASSLRGTLYEQYF,TGTGCCAGCAGTTTGAGGGGGACCTTATACGAGCAGTACTTC
once,TRBJ2-7,TRBD1,TRBV15,CATSGDRGPYEQYF,TGTGCCACCAGCGGGGACAGGGGGCCCTACGAGCAGTACTTC
NA,TRBJ2-1,NA,TRBV7-2,CASSSTGGEQFF,TGTGCCAGCAGCTCGACCGGGGGTGAGCAGTTCTTC
NA,TRBJ2-7,NA,TRBV6-1,CASSPGLSYEQYF,TGTGCCAGCAGCCCAGGGCTGTCCTACGAGCAGTACTTC
NA,TRBJ2-7,NA,TRBV6-1,CASSNRDNLHEQYF,TGTGCCAGCAGTAACCGGGACAATCTCCACGAGCAGTACTTC
once,TRBJ1-6,NA,TRBV9,CASSPGVTNNSPLHF,TGTGCCAGCAGCCCTGGAGTTACCAATAATTCACCCCTCCACTTT
NA,TRBJ1-5,TRBD1,TRBV30,CAWSKGQGGPQPQHF,TGTGCCTGGAGTAAGGGACAGGGCGGTCCTCAGCCCCAGCATTTT
NA,TRBJ1-1,NA,TRBV5-1,CASRRQASNTEAFF,TGCGCCAGCAGACGACAGGCTTCGAACACTGAAGCTTTCTTT
NA,TRBJ2-3,NA,TRBV5-1,CASRPTGLSTDTQYF,TGCGCCAGCAGACCGACGGGACTCAGCACAGATACGCAGTATTTT
NA,TRBJ2-5,NA,TRBV2,CASSDLAVLQETQYF,TGTGCCAGCAGTGATTTGGCAGTCCTGCAAGAGACCCAGTACTTC
NA,TRBJ2-7,TRBD1,TRBV7-2,CASSFPGQVYEQYF,TGTGCCAGCAGCTTTCCGGGACAGGTCTACGAGCAGTACTTC
NA,TRBJ2-1,TRBD2,TRBV7-3,CASGSGGLYNEQFF,TGTGCCAGCGGGAGCGGGGGCCTGTACAATGAGCAGTTCTTC
NA,TRBJ1-6,TRBD1,TRBV28,CASSRTGDRAPLHF,TGTGCCAGCAGCCGAACAGGGGACCGAGCACCCCTCCACTTT
NA,TRBJ1-1,TRBD1,TRBV7-3,CASSLSDRGTEAFF,TGTGCCAGCAGCTTATCGGACAGGGGCACTGAAGCTTTCTTT
NA,TRBJ2-7,NA,TRBV7-3,CAPGWRSYEQYF,TGTGCCCCAGGGTGGAGGTCCTACGAGCAGTACTTC
NA,TRBJ1-1,NA,TRBV30,CAWSVGGDTEAFF,TGTGCCTGGAGTGTAGGGGGGGACACTGAAGCTTTCTTT
NA,TRBJ1-1,TRBD1,TRBV6-1,CASSDTGGKVNTEAFF,TGTGCCAGCAGTGATACAGGGGGCAAGGTGAACACTGAAGCTTTCTTT
few,TRBJ2-1,NA,TRBV15,CATSRDLFSETYNEQFF,TGTGCCACCAGCAGGGACTTGTTTAGCGAAACCTACAATGAGCAGTTCTTC
NA,TRBJ2-5,NA,TRBV19,CASSIAASGFETQYF,TGTGCCAGTAGTATAGCAGCCTCAGGGTTCGAGACCCAGTACTTC